This T cell receptor (beta chain) comes out of a study of OX40 agonist ivuxolimab in advanced cancers. The V and J ends lost 3 bases and 1 base respectively, with 5 bases between them. Germline V lookup: CDR1 SQVTM, CDR2 ANQGSEA. The CDR3 length is 12 residues. Assay used: immunoSEQ multiplex PCR; TCRdb lists only in-frame clones, some missing. The repertoire consists of 80,000 or so clones, with 85% to 95% occurring once and the leading ten covering about 0.32%. General observations from the study: In the 0.1-3.0 mg/kg groups, partial responders showed among the lowest expansion.

A note on this clone: Its antigen is not known. The sample holds other DNA sequences that translate to the same CDR3.

This chain connects TRBV29-1 to TRBJ2-3; D possibly corresponds to TRBD2 (5 bases). This material consisted of CD4+ or CD8+ T cells sorted from blood, taken in a trial of the OX40 agonist ivuxolimab. This clonotype originated in an adult with an advanced solid tumor such as melanoma, head and neck, liver or kidney cancer. The CDR3 sequence: CSVERGTDTQYF. The CDR3 region has the DNA TGCAGCGTTGAGCGGGGCACAGATACGCAGTATTTT.